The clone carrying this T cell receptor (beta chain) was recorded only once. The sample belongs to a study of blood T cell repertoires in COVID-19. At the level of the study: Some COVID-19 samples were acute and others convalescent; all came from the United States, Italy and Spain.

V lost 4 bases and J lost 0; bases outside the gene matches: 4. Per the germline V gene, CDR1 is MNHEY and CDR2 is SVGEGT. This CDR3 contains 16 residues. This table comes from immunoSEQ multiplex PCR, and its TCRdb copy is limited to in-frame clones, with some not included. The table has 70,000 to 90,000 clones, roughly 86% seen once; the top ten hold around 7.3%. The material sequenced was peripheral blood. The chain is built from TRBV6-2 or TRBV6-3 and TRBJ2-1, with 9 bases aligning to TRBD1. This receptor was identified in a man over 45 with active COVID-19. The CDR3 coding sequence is TGTGCCAGCAGTTCCCCGGGACAGGGCTCCTACAATGAGCAGTTCTTC. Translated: CASSSPGQGSYNEQFF.